This TCR beta chain emerged from a study of cytomegalovirus exposure and HLA in healthy donors. Regarding the study as a whole: Presence/absence analyses assumed roughly uniform sequencing depth across donors. Several of the most significant clusters appeared, in a later analysis, to be linked to common viral pathogens. CMV serostatus was the sole immune exposure information available.

The germline CDR1 and CDR2 sequences are SEHNR and FQNEAQ (reference sequence). V was trimmed by 4 bases and J by 6 bases, leaving 13 bases between them. The CDR3 has 13 residues. In the case of this clone: Its matching antigen is unknown.

60 Vbeta and 13 Jbeta primers were used in PCR. The data were produced by immunoSEQ multiplex PCR, yet TCRdb's version contains in-frame clones alone and is incomplete. The sample has some 120,000 clones; roughly 80% are singletons. Each of the donors was a healthy bone marrow donor. Sequences were obtained from PBMCs. The sequence was obtained from a man younger than 45 in good health and CMV-seropositive. J is TRBJ2-7 and V is TRBV7-9; tentative D call: TRBD1 (5 bases). The CDR3 sequence is CASSSDLRAEQYF. DNA for the CDR3: TGTGCCAGCAGCTCCGACCTCAGGGCCGAGCAGTACTTC.